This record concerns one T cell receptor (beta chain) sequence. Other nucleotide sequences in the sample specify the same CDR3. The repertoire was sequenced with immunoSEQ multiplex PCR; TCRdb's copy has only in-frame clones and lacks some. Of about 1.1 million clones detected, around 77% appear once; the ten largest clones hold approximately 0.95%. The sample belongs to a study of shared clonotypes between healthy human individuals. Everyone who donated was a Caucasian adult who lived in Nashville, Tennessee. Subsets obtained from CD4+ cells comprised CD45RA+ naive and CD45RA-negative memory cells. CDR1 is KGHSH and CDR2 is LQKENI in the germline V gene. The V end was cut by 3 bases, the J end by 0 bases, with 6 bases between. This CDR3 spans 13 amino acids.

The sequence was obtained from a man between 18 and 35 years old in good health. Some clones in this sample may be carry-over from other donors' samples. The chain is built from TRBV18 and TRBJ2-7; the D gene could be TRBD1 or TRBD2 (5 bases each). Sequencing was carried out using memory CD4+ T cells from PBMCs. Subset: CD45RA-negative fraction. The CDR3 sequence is CASSPGTSYEQYF. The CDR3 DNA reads TGTGCCAGCTCACCCGGGACCTCCTACGAGCAGTACTTC.